A selection of T cell receptor beta chains follows, all from one sample in a study of blood T cell repertoires in COVID-19. Libraries were prepared by immunoSEQ multiplex PCR; TCRdb keeps only in-frame clonotypes and omits some of them. The sample yields 250,000 to 300,000 clones, 81% seen once. Sequencing was done on a sample of peripheral blood. These receptors all come from a woman aged 60-75 years with active or convalescent COVID-19. Both conserved end residues are part of each CDR3. A D gene is named only where the DNA matches it firmly. A row's size may be missing; if present it is once, few, many or a size class.

D | size | J | V | DNA | CDR3
TRBD2 | . | TRBJ2-1 | TRBV3-1/TRBV3-2 | TGTGCCAGCAGCCAAGGAGCGGGGGGGCGCGGTGAGCAGTTCTTC | CASSQGAGGRGEQFF
. | . | TRBJ1-3 | TRBV11-3 | TGTGCCAGCAGCCAAGAAGCGTCTGGAAACACCATATATTTT | CASSQEASGNTIYF
. | . | TRBJ2-1 | TRBV29-1 | TGCAGCGTTGGAGGCAATGAGCAGTTCTTC | CSVGGNEQFF
TRBD1 | . | TRBJ2-1 | TRBV11-3 | TGTGCCAGCAGCCCCGGGACAGGGGGCTACAATGAGCAGTTCTTC | CASSPGTGGYNEQFF
TRBD1 | . | TRBJ1-5 | TRBV7-2 | TGTGCCAGCAGCTTAGCTGCCCAGGGGGTGTACAATCAGCCCCAGCATTTT | CASSLAAQGVYNQPQHF
TRBD2 | . | TRBJ2-2 | TRBV7-3 | TGTGCCAGCAGCTTCAGCGGGGGAAGGACCGGGGAGCTGTTTTTT | CASSFSGGRTGELFF
. | . | TRBJ2-5 | TRBV7-2 | TGTGCCAGCAGCTTTAGGAGGAACCAAGAGACCCAGTACTTC | CASSFRRNQETQYF
. | few | TRBJ2-1 | TRBV2 | TGTGCCAGCAGTGAAGATCTGAGCTCCTACAATGAGCAGTTCTTC | CASSEDLSSYNEQFF
TRBD1 | . | TRBJ1-3 | TRBV29-1 | TGCAGCGGGAGGGAACAGGGGGCTAGAAACACCATATATTTT | CSGREQGARNTIYF
TRBD2 | few | TRBJ2-3 | TRBV10-1 | TGCGCCATTACTAGCGGGGGGGCGTCGTTATATTTT | CAITSGGASLYF
. | . | TRBJ2-5 | TRBV19 | TGTGCCAGTAGCCGGACAGTTCTACAAGAGACCCAGTACTTC | CASSRTVLQETQYF
. | . | TRBJ2-3 | TRBV23-1 | TGCGCCAGCAGTCATCAATCGCCCCCCGGAGGCACAGATACGCAGTATTTT | CASSHQSPPGGTDTQYF
. | . | TRBJ2-5 | TRBV4-1 | TGCGCCAGCAGCCAAGACCAAGGGTCAGGGGAAGAGACCCAGTACTTC | CASSQDQGSGEETQYF
. | . | TRBJ1-1 | TRBV7-2 | TGTGCCAGCAGCTTATTACAGGGCAGCGAAGCTTTCTTT | CASSLLQGSEAFF
TRBD2 | . | TRBJ2-1 | TRBV5-4 | TGTGCCAGCAGCTTGGGCGGGGGCTACAATGAGCAGTTCTTC | CASSLGGGYNEQFF
. | . | TRBJ2-6 | TRBV19 | TGTGCCACCTCTCAGGGGGGACCTTTCTCTGGGGCCAACGTCCTGACTTTC | CATSQGGPFSGANVLTF
TRBD1 | . | TRBJ2-5 | TRBV12-5 | TGTGCTAGTGGTTTGGGACAGGGCCTCCAAGAGACCCAGTACTTC | CASGLGQGLQETQYF
. | . | TRBJ1-3 | TRBV6-5 | TGTGCCAGCAGGTGGGAGAGAAACACCATATATTTT | CASRWERNTIYF
TRBD2 | . | TRBJ2-3 | TRBV19 | TGTGCCAGTAGTATGACTAGCGGGGGCACAGATACGCAGTATTTT | CASSMTSGGTDTQYF
TRBD1 | . | TRBJ2-7 | TRBV6-5 | TGTGCCAGCAGAGTGGACAGGGCGAGGGAGCAGTACTTC | CASRVDRAREQYF
TRBD2 | few | TRBJ2-1 | TRBV7-9 | TGTGCCAGCAGCTTTCAAAGCGGGGGCCCCTACAATGAGCAGTTCTTC | CASSFQSGGPYNEQFF
TRBD1 | . | TRBJ1-4 | TRBV9 | TGTGCCAGCAGCGTCGGGACAGGGAATGAAAAACTGTTTTTT | CASSVGTGNEKLFF
. | . | TRBJ1-5 | TRBV10-3 | TGTGCCATTAGTAGGGGCGAACAGGGATCTAATCAGCCCCAGCATTTT | CAISRGEQGSNQPQHF
. | . | TRBJ2-3 | TRBV27 | TGTGCCAGCAGTCGAAGGGGGGGAGATACGCAGTATTTT | CASSRRGGDTQYF
. | few | TRBJ1-3 | TRBV25-1 | TGTGCCAGCTCTCGGGATAATGACTCTGGAAACACCATATATTTT | CASSRDNDSGNTIYF
TRBD2 | . | TRBJ2-5 | TRBV14 | TGTGCCAGCAGCCAAGGCGGACTAGCGGACTGGTACCAAGAGACCCAGTACTTC | CASSQGGLADWYQETQYF
TRBD2 | . | TRBJ2-5 | TRBV11-2 | TGTGCCAGCAGCTCAGCGACCTCAGGGACTAGGCAAGAGACCCAGTACTTC | CASSSATSGTRQETQYF
TRBD1 | . | TRBJ1-5 | TRBV19 | TGTGCCAGTAGGATCGGGACAGGGGGCAATCAGCCCCAGCATTTT | CASRIGTGGNQPQHF
. | . | TRBJ2-1 | TRBV7-3 | TGTGCCAGCGGCCTTGGGGCTTACAATGAGCAGTTCTTC | CASGLGAYNEQFF
. | . | TRBJ2-3 | TRBV6-5 | TGTGCCAGCAGTCCCAGGGCGACGCAGTATTTT | CASSPRATQYF
. | . | TRBJ1-6 | TRBV11-3 | TGTGCCAGCAGTCTTACCGGCGGGTCGGCAAATTCACCCCTCCACTTT | CASSLTGGSANSPLHF
TRBD1 | . | TRBJ2-1 | TRBV29-1 | TGCAGCGTTAGGGACAGGGTGTTCTCCAATGAGCAGTTCTTC | CSVRDRVFSNEQFF
. | once | TRBJ1-1 | TRBV2 | TGTGCCAGCAGGTTGAGGGGGTCGAGGACTGAAGCTTTCTTT | CASRLRGSRTEAFF
TRBD1 | . | TRBJ2-7 | TRBV29-1 | TGCAGCGTCTGGGACAGGGGGGAGTCCTACGAGCAGTACTTC | CSVWDRGESYEQYF
. | . | TRBJ2-1 | TRBV6-2/TRBV6-3 | TGTGCCAGCAGTGGTGTCCGGGGGGCCCGCTCCTACAATGAGCAGTTCTTC | CASSGVRGARSYNEQFF
. | . | TRBJ2-5 | TRBV19 | TGTGCCAGTAGTCCGACCAGGACTCCTCGACAGACCCAGTACTTC | CASSPTRTPRQTQYF
. | . | TRBJ2-2 | TRBV5-1 | TGCGCCAGCAGCTTATCGGTACGAAACACCGGGGAGCTGTTTTTT | CASSLSVRNTGELFF
TRBD2 | . | TRBJ2-5 | TRBV11-2 | TGTGCCAGCAGCTTAGTTCTAGCGGGGGCGACCCAGTACTTC | CASSLVLAGATQYF
TRBD1 | . | TRBJ2-1 | TRBV5-1 | TGCGCCAGCAGCTCGAACGGACAGGGGGTCAATGAGCAGTTCTTC | CASSSNGQGVNEQFF
. | . | TRBJ2-1 | TRBV3-1/TRBV3-2 | TGTGCCAGCAGCCAGAGCGAGAGCTCCTACAATGAGCAGTTCTTC | CASSQSESSYNEQFF
. | once | TRBJ1-4 | TRBV27 | TGTGCCAGCAGTTTAAGCACTAATGAAAAACTGTTTTTT | CASSLSTNEKLFF